This TCR beta chain is from a study of blood T cell repertoires in COVID-19. In the study overall: COVID-19 samples from acute and convalescent phases originated in the United States, Italy and Spain. T cells, B-cell-depleted T cells, or PBMCs provided the cDNA or gDNA that served as material.

This clone has only a few counts. Original data processing: Cell counts per sample came from amplifying reference gene primers. Profiled with immunoSEQ multiplex PCR; TCRdb holds only in-frame clones, not every one. V and J calls and clone size are as listed in that table; D and trimming were resolved from the DNA. The sample records about 67,000 clones, over 70% being singletons. This CDR3 region has 14 residues. Germline V gene lookup returns CDR1 MNHNY and CDR2 SVGAGI (reference sequence). Germline trimming cut 7 bases from V and 6 bases from J; bases unmatched to any gene: 8. This receptor was obtained from a man between 50 and 59 years old with active COVID-19. This chain uses TRBV6-6 with TRBJ1-5, with 8 positions matching TRBD1. The sample was peripheral blood. CDR3 nucleotides: TGTGCCAGCATCCAGGGGGCGAAAAGTCAGCCCCAGCATTTT. The encoded protein is CASIQGAKSQPQHF.